A selection of T cell receptor beta chains follows, all from one sample in a study of beta chain features in type 1 diabetes. Measured with immunoSEQ multiplex PCR; TCRdb has only the in-frame clones, and not every one. The table lists hundreds of thousands of clones, 15% to 17% of them singletons. The source material was naive CD4+ T cells from blood. The receptors derive from a man between 18 and 29 years old in good health. CDR3s include the opening cysteine and the closing phenylalanine or tryptophan. A D gene is named only where the DNA matches it firmly. The size of a clone is reported for some rows only, either as once, few or many, or as a class for expanded clones.

D	size	J	V	CDR3	DNA
-	-	TRBJ1-2	TRBV11-2	CASSRLPRTYGYTF	TGTGCCAGCAGCCGATTGCCCCGAACCTATGGCTACACCTTC
-	few	TRBJ1-1	TRBV6-1	CASSSVINTEAFF	TGTGCCAGCAGTTCAGTCATCAACACTGAAGCTTTCTTT
-	-	TRBJ1-1	TRBV29-1	CSVAAVNTEAFF	TGCAGCGTTGCCGCAGTTAACACTGAAGCTTTCTTT
-	few	TRBJ1-2	TRBV29-1	CSVVTENYGYTF	TGCAGCGTTGTGACGGAAAACTATGGCTACACCTTC
-	few	TRBJ2-1	TRBV4-3	CASSLGLSGRTEQFF	TGCGCCAGTAGCCTGGGTCTGTCAGGTCGTACTGAGCAGTTCTTC
TRBD2	-	TRBJ2-2	TRBV29-1	CSVAKLAGVATGELFF	TGCAGCGTTGCAAAACTAGCGGGAGTGGCCACCGGGGAGCTGTTTTTT
-	few	TRBJ2-1	TRBV5-1	CASSPAGSSGYNEQFF	TGCGCCAGCAGCCCGGCGGGTAGTAGCGGCTACAATGAGCAGTTCTTC
TRBD1	few	TRBJ2-7	TRBV27	CASSLQGAGYEQYF	TGTGCCAGCAGTTTACAGGGGGCGGGTTACGAGCAGTACTTC
-	few	TRBJ2-4	TRBV4-1	CASSQDFEEGLITKNIQYF	TGCGCCAGCAGCCAAGATTTTGAGGAAGGATTGATAACCAAAAACATTCAGTACTTC
TRBD2	-	TRBJ2-5	TRBV30	CAWGGLAVQETQYF	TGTGCCTGGGGGGGACTAGCGGTCCAAGAGACCCAGTACTTC
TRBD2	-	TRBJ2-3	TRBV5-1	CASSLAPRDYTDTQYF	TGCGCCAGCAGCTTGGCGCCGCGGGACTACACAGATACGCAGTATTTT
-	few	TRBJ2-2	TRBV30	CAWSRGNTGELFF	TGTGCCTGGAGCAGGGGGAACACCGGGGAGCTGTTTTTT
-	few	TRBJ2-2	TRBV7-9	CASSPQLPSNTGELFF	TGTGCCAGCAGCCCCCAACTTCCATCGAACACCGGGGAGCTGTTTTTT
-	-	TRBJ2-5	TRBV28	CASRPAQETQYF	TGTGCCAGCAGACCGGCCCAAGAGACCCAGTACTTC
TRBD2	few	TRBJ2-5	TRBV28	CASSLGLAGGPGQETQYF	TGTGCCAGCAGTTTGGGACTAGCGGGGGGGCCTGGCCAAGAGACCCAGTACTTC
-	few	TRBJ2-7	TRBV28	CASSSHVSYEQYF	TGTGCCAGCAGTTCCCATGTCTCCTACGAGCAGTACTTC
TRBD1	few	TRBJ2-1	TRBV5-4	CASSRPQGDEQFF	TGTGCCAGCAGCCGACCGCAGGGGGATGAGCAGTTCTTC
-	few	TRBJ2-1	TRBV6-5	CASSYSMDSSYNEQFF	TGTGCCAGCAGTTACTCGATGGATAGCTCCTACAATGAGCAGTTCTTC
-	-	TRBJ1-2	TRBV4-1	CASSPIFGSYGYTF	TGCGCCAGCAGCCCTATCTTCGGAAGCTATGGCTACACCTTC
-	few	TRBJ2-7	TRBV6-6	CASSHESYEQYF	TGTGCCAGCAGCCACGAATCGTACGAGCAGTACTTC
TRBD2	-	TRBJ2-1	TRBV4-3	CASSQDPRGGSTYNEQFF	TGCGCCAGCAGCCAAGATCCAAGGGGCGGGAGCACCTACAATGAGCAGTTCTTC
-	few	TRBJ1-2	TRBV28	CASTTPGRGYGYTF	TGTGCCAGCACCACTCCGGGGCGGGGGTATGGCTACACCTTC
-	few	TRBJ1-5	TRBV7-9	CASNPGMGPQHF	TGTGCCAGCAATCCGGGGATGGGTCCCCAGCATTTT
-	-	TRBJ2-7	TRBV10-3	CAINPTQGYEQYF	TGTGCCATCAATCCAACACAGGGTTACGAGCAGTACTTC
-	few	TRBJ1-2	TRBV5-6	CASSTGAYGYTF	TGTGCCAGCAGCACCGGGGCCTATGGCTACACCTTC
-	-	TRBJ1-1	TRBV7-3	CASSAYDRRRTEAFF	TGTGCCAGCAGCGCATACGACAGACGGAGGACTGAAGCTTTCTTT
TRBD2	-	TRBJ2-5	TRBV9	CASSVWRGGQETQYF	TGTGCCAGCAGCGTTTGGCGGGGGGGACAAGAGACCCAGTACTTC
TRBD2	few	TRBJ2-1	TRBV2	CASSLTSGTHNEQFF	TGTGCCAGCAGTCTTACTAGCGGGACCCACAATGAGCAGTTCTTC
-	-	TRBJ1-2	TRBV9	CASSASGVNGYTF	TGTGCCAGCAGCGCCTCAGGGGTAAATGGCTACACCTTC
-	-	TRBJ1-1	TRBV6-6	CASSYSQVHTEAFF	TGTGCCAGCAGTTACTCACAGGTCCACACTGAAGCTTTCTTT
TRBD2	few	TRBJ2-3	TRBV14	CASSGLTSFITQYF	TGTGCCAGCAGCGGGTTGACTAGCTTCATAACGCAGTATTTT
-	few	TRBJ1-1	TRBV18	CASSPQGVNTEAFF	TGTGCCAGCTCACCGCAGGGAGTGAACACTGAAGCTTTCTTT
TRBD1	-	TRBJ2-3	TRBV11-2	CASRLDRVATDTQYF	TGTGCCAGCAGGTTGGACAGGGTGGCCACAGATACGCAGTATTTT
TRBD1	few	TRBJ2-5	TRBV18	CASSRRTGIQETQYF	TGTGCCAGCTCACGACGGACAGGGATCCAAGAGACCCAGTACTTC
TRBD1	few	TRBJ1-4	TRBV5-6	CASNLGQATNEKLFF	TGTGCCAGCAACCTGGGACAGGCAACTAATGAAAAACTGTTTTTT
-	few	TRBJ2-5	TRBV7-2	CASSSRQGGETQYF	TGTGCCAGCAGCTCCCGACAGGGAGGGGAGACCCAGTACTTC
-	-	TRBJ2-1	TRBV6-4	CASSDSRHVGYNEQFF	TGTGCCAGCAGTGACTCGAGACATGTAGGGTACAATGAGCAGTTCTTC
-	few	TRBJ2-2	TRBV5-1	CASSLDPGRNTGELFF	TGCGCCAGCAGCTTGGACCCGGGACGGAACACCGGGGAGCTGTTTTTT
TRBD1	few	TRBJ1-5	TRBV28	CASSPGGPPNQPQHF	TGTGCCAGCAGCCCAGGGGGTCCGCCCAATCAGCCCCAGCATTTT